This entry lists 18 T cell receptor beta chains sequenced from one sample in a study of cytomegalovirus exposure and HLA in healthy donors. The PCR used 60 Vbeta and 13 Jbeta primers. Assay: immunoSEQ multiplex PCR; the TCRdb copy retains only in-frame clones and omits some. This repertoire shows 150,000 to 200,000 clones, 78% found once; its top ten account for 11% to 15%. The specimen was PBMCs. The receptors derive from a woman aged 25 to 45 in good health and CMV-seropositive.

The chain employs TRBV30 and TRBJ1-1; the D gene is possibly TRBD1 (6 bases). Per germline, CDR1 GTSNPN and CDR2 SVGIG (reference sequence). The germline V and J ends were trimmed by 5 bases and 2 bases, with 18 bases remaining between them. This CDR3 contains 15 residues. The DNA for the CDR3 is TGTGCCTGGGGGCCGGTGGGGGGGCGCAACACTGAAGCTTTCTTT. Amino acids: CAWGPVGGRNTEAFF.

The chain couples TRBV5-1 to TRBJ2-3; 7 bases are shared with TRBD2. The CDR3 length is 17 residues. Germline V gene sequence: CDR1 SGHRS, CDR2 YFSETQ. V dropped 1 base and J dropped 5; count of bases not matched to a gene: 13. CDR3 DNA sequence: TGCGCCAGCAGCTTGCGGGGGGACCTTCCCAATATAGATACGCAGTATTTT. Translating gives CASSLRGDLPNIDTQYF.

V gene TRBV27 combines with J gene TRBJ1-2, with D maybe TRBD1 (5 bases). The germline V gene has CDR1 MNHEY and CDR2 SMNVEV (reference sequence). The germline V and J ends were trimmed by 5 bases and 2 bases, with 15 bases remaining between them. The CDR3 is 15 amino acids. CDR3 nucleotides: TGTGCCAGCAGTCTAAATCCCTCAGGGAACTATGGCTACACCTTC. This sequence encodes CASSLNPSGNYGYTF.

The chain uses TRBV9 and TRBJ2-1, with 7 nucleotides matching TRBD1. The CDR3 loop spans 14 amino acids. The V gene's germline CDR1 is SGDLS and CDR2 YYNGEE. V was pared by 0 bases and J by 3 bases, with 0 bases of the junction left unmatched. CDR3 residues: CASSVGDSYNEQFF. The CDR3 DNA follows: TGTGCCAGCAGCGTAGGGGACAGCTACAATGAGCAGTTCTTC.

This clone was seen only a few times. The V gene is TRBV28, the J gene TRBJ2-1; 10 bases align to TRBD1. Germline V CDR1 and CDR2: MDHEN, SYDVKM. The CDR3 is made up of 15 amino acids. Germline trimming cut 6 bases from V and 7 bases from J; bases unmatched to any gene: 9. CDR3 nucleotides: TGTGCCAGCAGCCACCCGGGACAGGGGACAAATGAGCAGTTCTTC. Translating it yields CASSHPGQGTNEQFF.

This chain uses TRBV19 with TRBJ1-2; the match to TRBD1 covers 8 bases. CDR3 length equals 15 residues. The germline V gene has CDR1 LNHDA and CDR2 SQIVND (reference sequence). V shed 6 bases and J 8 bases; nucleotides not matched to a gene: 14. The CDR3 region has the DNA TGTGCCAGTAGCCGCGGACAGGGTAGGATGGGGGGCTACACCTTC. This gives the protein CASSRGQGRMGGYTF.

The chain combines TRBV27 with TRBJ1-5; 8 bases align to TRBD1. Trimming cost V 8 bases and J 2 bases; bases outside gene matches: 5. This CDR3 has 14 residues. The germline V gene has CDR1 MNHEY and CDR2 SMNVEV (reference sequence). This CDR3 is CASQTGVGNQPQHF. In DNA, the CDR3 is TGTGCCAGCCAGACAGGGGTTGGCAATCAGCCCCAGCATTTT.

About this clone: This likely comes from a read error, as the CDR3 has no conserved phenylalanine or tryptophan at its end. The V call is TRBV4-1, the J call TRBJ1-2; 7 bases fit TRBD1. V dropped 2 bases and J dropped 2; count of bases not matched to a gene: 8. There are 16 residues in the CDR3. CDR1 and CDR2 from the germline V gene are MGHRA and YSYEKL. CDR3 sequence reads: CASSQLRGPINYGYTL. The DNA for the CDR3 is TGCGCCAGCAGCCAACTTAGGGGGCCCATCAACTATGGCTACACCCTC.

The genes are TRBV15 and TRBJ1-4; possibly TRBD1 for D (5 bases). Germline CDR1 is LNHNV and CDR2 is YYDKDF (reference sequence). The CDR3 totals 16 residues. The germline V and J ends were trimmed by 0 bases and 8 bases, with 16 bases remaining between them. The CDR3 sequence is CATSREPPGIGEKLFF. For the CDR3, the DNA is TGTGCCACCAGCAGAGAACCCCCAGGGATAGGCGAAAAACTGTTTTTT.

V is TRBV9 and J is TRBJ2-7; tentatively, D is TRBD2 (5 bases). CDR1 is SGDLS, CDR2 YYNGEE, per germline. The CDR3 has 14 residues. With 0 bases removed from V and 6 bases from J, the gap between germline ends came to 13 bases. CDR3 in DNA: TGTGCCAGCAGCGTAGACCCGGGGATGAGCGAGCAGTACTTC. This gives the protein CASSVDPGMSEQYF. The variable domain in full, completed from reference TRBV9 and TRBJ2-7, reads DSGVTQTPKHLITATGQRVTLRCSPRSGDLSVYWYQQSLDQGLQFLIQYYNGEERAKGNILERFSAQQFPDLHSELNLSSLELGDSALYFCASSVDPGMSEQYFGPGTRLTVT.

V usage is TRBV5-1 and J usage is TRBJ2-7; a possible D gene is TRBD2 (6 bases). The ends were cut back, 4 bases at V and 5 bases at J, with 16 bases in the middle. The CDR3 totals 14 residues. Germline V gene data show CDR1 as SGHRS and CDR2 as YFSETQ. In DNA, the CDR3 is TGCGCCAGCAGCGAGACGGGGGTAGTCGACGAGCAGTACTTC. It translates to CASSETGVVDEQYF.

V usage is TRBV5-1 and J usage is TRBJ2-2; no firm D call. Germline V gives CDR1 SGHRS, CDR2 YFSETQ. V was shortened by 9 bases and J by 7 bases, with 19 bases between the two germline ends. The CDR3 sequence is 14 residues long. The CDR3 DNA reads TGCGCCACCCCACTGACAACAAGGCACGGGGAGCTGTTTTTT. This gives the protein CATPLTTRHGELFF.

This chain links TRBV19 with TRBJ1-5; maybe TRBD1 (5 bases). The germline V and J ends were trimmed by 6 bases and 5 bases, with 8 bases remaining between them. The CDR3 totals 12 residues. Germline V CDR1 and CDR2: LNHDA, SQIVND (reference sequence). CDR3 in DNA: TGTGCCAGTAGCTTCAGGGATCAGCCCCAGCATTTT. It codes for CASSFRDQPQHF. Together with reference TRBV19 and TRBJ1-5, the CDR3 gives the full variable domain: DGGITQSPKYLFRKEGQNVTLSCEQNLNHDAMYWYRQDPGQGLRLIYYSQIVNDFQKGDIAEGYSVSREKKESFPLTVTSAQKNPTAFYLCASSFRDQPQHFGDGTRLSIL.

This clone was seen once. As DNA, the CDR3 is TGTGCCAGCAGCTACGGAGCGGGGGAAGCAGATACGCAGTATTTT. It codes for CASSYGAGEADTQYF. This sequence joins TRBV7-9 and TRBJ2-3; TRBD2 matches at 8 bases. The V segment lost 4 bases and the J segment 4 bases; nucleotides outside the gene matches: 7. This CDR3 comprises 15 residues. The germline V gene encodes CDR1 SEHNR and CDR2 FQNEAQ (reference sequence). Full variable domain (missing parts from reference TRBV7-9 and TRBJ2-3): DTGVSQNPRHKITKRGQNVTFRCDPISEHNRLYWYRQTLGQGPEFLTYFQNEAQLEKSRLLSDRFSAERPKGSFSTLEIQRTEQGDSAMYLCASSYGAGEADTQYFGPGTRLTVL.

The gene calls are TRBV11-3 and TRBJ1-4; weak D call: TRBD1 (6 bases). CDR3 size: 14 residues. Looked up from germline, CDR1 is SGHNT and CDR2 is YENEEA. Trimming pared 2 bases from V and 8 bases from J, leaving 12 bases between. In nucleotides, the CDR3 is TGTGCCAGCAGCTTAAACAGGGTCGGCGAAAAACTGTTTTTT. It translates to CASSLNRVGEKLFF.

The chain is built from TRBV29-1 and TRBJ2-4; 10 nucleotides agree with TRBD2. CDR1 is SQVTM and CDR2 is ANQGSEA in the germline V gene. Unmatched junction bases numbered 15, after V lost 7 bases and J lost 3 bases. This CDR3 has 17 amino acids. The DNA of the CDR3 is TGCAGCGCCCAGGGTAGCGGGGGGCCCTTAAGCAAAAACATTCAGTACTTC. Translation gives CSAQGSGGPLSKNIQYF. Variable domain in full (rest from reference TRBV29-1 and TRBJ2-4): SAVISQKPSRDICQRGTSLTIQCQVDSQVTMMFWYRQQPGQSLTLIATANQGSEATYESGFVIDKFPISRPNLTFSTLTVSNMSPEDSSIYLCSAQGSGGPLSKNIQYFGAGTRLSVL.

The rearrangement joins TRBV4-3 to TRBJ2-7, with TRBD1 as a possible D gene (6 bases). The V end lost 6 bases, the J end lost 5 bases, and 17 bases lay between the germline ends. Germline assignment: CDR1 LGHNA and CDR2 YSLEER. The CDR3 contains 14 residues. As DNA, the CDR3 is TGCGCCAGCAGTCCCGGGACATGGGGTAACGAGCAGTACTTC. Amino acids: CASSPGTWGNEQYF.

This chain joins TRBV5-1 and TRBJ2-5, with 7 bases lining up with TRBD1. Germline V gene lookup returns CDR1 SGHRS and CDR2 YFSETQ. CDR3 length: 15 residues. V shed 2 bases and J 3 bases; nucleotides not matched to a gene: 7. In DNA form, the CDR3 reads TGCGCCAGCAGCTTAAGGGACAGCCAAGAAGAGACCCAGTACTTC. This encodes CASSLRDSQEETQYF.